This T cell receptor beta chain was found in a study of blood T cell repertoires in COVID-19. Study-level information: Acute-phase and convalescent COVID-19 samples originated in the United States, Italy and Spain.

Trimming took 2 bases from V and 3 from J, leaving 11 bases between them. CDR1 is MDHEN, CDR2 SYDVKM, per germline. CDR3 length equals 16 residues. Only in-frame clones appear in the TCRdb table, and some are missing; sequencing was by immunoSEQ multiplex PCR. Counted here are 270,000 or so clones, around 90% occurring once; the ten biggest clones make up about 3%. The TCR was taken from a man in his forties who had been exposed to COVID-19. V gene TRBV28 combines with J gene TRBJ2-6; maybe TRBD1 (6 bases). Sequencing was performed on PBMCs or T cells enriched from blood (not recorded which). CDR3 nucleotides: TGTGCCAGCAGTTTACAGGGGACGTATGGGGCCAACGTCCTGACTTTC. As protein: CASSLQGTYGANVLTF.